This TCR beta chain is from a study of blood T cell repertoires in COVID-19. Background on the study: Collection of acute and convalescent COVID-19 samples took place in the United States, Italy and Spain. The cDNA or gDNA used as material had been derived from T cells, B-cell-depleted T cells, or PBMCs.

Measured with immunoSEQ multiplex PCR; TCRdb has only the in-frame clones, and not every one. The table shows around 130,000 clones, with around 80% occurring only once. This CDR3 region has 20 residues. The V gene end was trimmed by 3 bases and the J gene end by 1 base; junction bases not matched to a gene: 14. Germline lookup yields CDR1 SGHNT and CDR2 YENEEA. The chain couples TRBV11-3 to TRBJ2-2; 10 bases are a match to TRBD2. This clonotype was obtained from a man in his 60s with active or convalescent COVID-19. Sequenced input: peripheral blood. CDR3 bases: TGTGCCAGCAGCTTGTGGGCAACTAGCGGGACCTCACTGAACACCGGGGAGCTGTTTTTT. This sequence encodes CASSLWATSGTSLNTGELFF.